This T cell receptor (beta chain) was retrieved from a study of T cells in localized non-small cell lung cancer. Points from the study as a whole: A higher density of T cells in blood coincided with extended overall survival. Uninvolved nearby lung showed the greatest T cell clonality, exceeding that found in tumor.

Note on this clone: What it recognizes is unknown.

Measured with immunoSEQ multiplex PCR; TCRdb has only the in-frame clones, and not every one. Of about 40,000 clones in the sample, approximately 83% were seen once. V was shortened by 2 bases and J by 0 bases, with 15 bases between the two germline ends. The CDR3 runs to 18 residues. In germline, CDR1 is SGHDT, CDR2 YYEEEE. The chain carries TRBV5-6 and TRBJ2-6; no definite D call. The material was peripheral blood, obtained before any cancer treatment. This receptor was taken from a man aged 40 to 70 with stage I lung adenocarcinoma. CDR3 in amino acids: CASSLAGPAFSGANVLTF. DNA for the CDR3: TGTGCCAGCAGCTTAGCAGGCCCAGCTTTCTCTGGGGCCAACGTCCTGACTTTC.